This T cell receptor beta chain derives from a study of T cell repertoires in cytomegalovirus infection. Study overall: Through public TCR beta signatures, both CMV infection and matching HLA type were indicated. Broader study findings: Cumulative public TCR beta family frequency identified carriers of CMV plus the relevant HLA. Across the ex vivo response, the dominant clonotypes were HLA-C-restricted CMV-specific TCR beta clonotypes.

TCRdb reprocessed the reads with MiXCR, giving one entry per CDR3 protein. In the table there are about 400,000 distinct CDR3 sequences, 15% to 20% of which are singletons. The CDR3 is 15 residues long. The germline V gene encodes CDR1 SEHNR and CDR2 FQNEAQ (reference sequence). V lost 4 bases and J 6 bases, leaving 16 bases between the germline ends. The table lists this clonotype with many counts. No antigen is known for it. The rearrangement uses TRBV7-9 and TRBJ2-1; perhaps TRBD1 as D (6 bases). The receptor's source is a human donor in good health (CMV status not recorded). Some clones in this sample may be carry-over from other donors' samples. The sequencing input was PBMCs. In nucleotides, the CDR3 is TGTGCCAGCAGCTCCCTAGGGGGATATGGCAATGAGCAGTTCTTC. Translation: CASSSLGGYGNEQFF.